This T cell receptor (beta chain) appears in the sequencing data of a study of neurological immune-mediated disorders. V gave up 2 bases and J gave up 7 bases, with 11 bases separating them. This CDR3 has 13 residues. The V gene's germline CDR1 is KGHSH and CDR2 LQKENI. This clonotype was detected ten times or more. MiXCR was run by TCRdb on the 5' RACE reads, yielding one entry per CDR3 protein. There are approximately 50,000 distinct CDR3 sequences in the sample; 10% to 13% occur only once, and about 5.7% lies in the top ten. Sequenced sample: PBMCs. This receptor was identified in a man aged 70 or older with HTLV-1-associated myelopathy (HAM/TSP). The rearrangement links TRBV18 to TRBJ1-1, with D uncertain. The CDR3 loop is CASSPTGGNEAFF. CDR3 nucleotides: TGTGCCAGCTCACCAACCGGAGGGAATGAAGCTTTCTTT.